Listed below are T cell receptor beta chains from one sample, sequenced in a study of shared clonotypes between healthy human individuals. Repertoires were generated with immunoSEQ multiplex PCR, while TCRdb's copy carries only in-frame clones and drops some. Seen here are 490,000 or so clones, 76% observed once, and the top ten hold over 10%. Sequenced sample: PBMCs. The origin of the receptors is a woman in her 40s in good health. Some clones in this sample may be carry-over from other donors' samples. Both conserved end residues are part of each CDR3. A D gene is named only where the DNA matches it firmly. Clone size appears in some rows only: once, few, many, or a class for an expanded clone.

>.|.|TRBV7-2|TRBJ2-7
TGTGCCAGCAGCTTAGGCCCCCAGCGGGAGCAGTACTTC
CASSLGPQREQYF
>.|once|TRBV9|TRBJ2-1
TGTGCCAGCAGCGTAGACCCGGGGGTTAATGAGCAGTTCTTC
CASSVDPGVNEQFF
>.|.|TRBV28|TRBJ2-1
TGTGCCAGCTTCCCCGGGAACTCCTACAATGAGCAGTTCTTC
CASFPGNSYNEQFF
>.|.|TRBV27|TRBJ1-5
TGTGCCAGCAGTTTTGCGGGAGCTAATCAGCCCCAGCATTTT
CASSFAGANQPQHF
>TRBD1|.|TRBV30|TRBJ1-2
TGTGCCTTCACCGGGACAGGGGTCCGGCATGGCTACACCTTC
CAFTGTGVRHGYTF
>TRBD1|once|TRBV29-1|TRBJ2-1
TGCAGCGTTGGTCGGGGACAGGGTTACGATGAGCAGTTCTTC
CSVGRGQGYDEQFF
>.|.|TRBV5-4|TRBJ2-7
TGTGCCAGCAGCTTGGCCCCGTACTTC
CASSLAPYF
>.|.|TRBV7-3|TRBJ1-2
TGTGCCAGCAGCTTAACTCCCGGGACAATACATAGAGACTATGGCTACACCTTC
CASSLTPGTIHRDYGYTF
>.|.|TRBV6-4|TRBJ2-3
TGTGCCAGCAGCTGGGGAGACACAGATACGCAGTATTTT
CASSWGDTDTQYF
>.|.|TRBV7-9|TRBJ2-5
TGTGCCAGCAGCTTGCAGGCCCAAGAGACCCAGTACTTC
CASSLQAQETQYF
>.|.|TRBV7-8|TRBJ1-1
TGTGCCAGCAGCTTAGCGGAGACTCAGGGGACTGAAGCTTTCTTT
CASSLAETQGTEAFF
>.|.|TRBV6-5|TRBJ2-7
TGTGCCAGCTATAGACAGGAGTCCTACGAGCAGTACTTC
CASYRQESYEQYF
>TRBD2|.|TRBV19|TRBJ2-2
TGTGCCAGTAGGGGGACTAGCGGAACCGGGGAGCTGTTTTTT
CASRGTSGTGELFF
>TRBD2|.|TRBV10-1|TRBJ2-2
TGCGCCAGTCTAGCGGGATCGCCCACCGGGGAGCTGTTTTTT
CASLAGSPTGELFF
>.|.|TRBV18|TRBJ1-5
TGTGCCAGCTCACCGACGGACTTATATAGCAATCAGCCCCAGCATTTT
CASSPTDLYSNQPQHF
>.|few|TRBV2|TRBJ1-5
TGTGCCAGCAGTGCAGAACAGGGTCTCGTATTTCGCAATCAGCCCCAGCATTTT
CASSAEQGLVFRNQPQHF
>TRBD2|.|TRBV5-4|TRBJ2-7
TGTGCCAGCAGCTTGCCCGCGGGACGGCCCGGGGGGGAGCAGTACTTC
CASSLPAGRPGGEQYF
>.|.|TRBV30|TRBJ2-7
TGTGCCTGGAGTGTACTGGGCGCTCCCTACGAGCAGTACTTC
CAWSVLGAPYEQYF
>.|.|TRBV7-3|TRBJ2-4
TGTGCCAGCAGCCATACAGGGGCCAAAAACATTCAGTACTTC
CASSHTGAKNIQYF
>.|.|TRBV28|TRBJ2-2
TGTGCCAGCAGTTTACCCCCGGGCACCGGGGAGCTGTTTTTT
CASSLPPGTGELFF
>.|.|TRBV6-5|TRBJ1-4
TGTGCCAGCAGCAACTTCCGGGACGGTAATGAAAAACTGTTTTTT
CASSNFRDGNEKLFF
>.|many|TRBV5-4|TRBJ1-2
TGTGCCAGCAGCGATAACATCTATGGCTACACCTTC
CASSDNIYGYTF
>.|.|TRBV5-1|TRBJ2-7
TGCGCCAGCAGCTTGGAGGGACTCGGGGACGAGCAGTACTTC
CASSLEGLGDEQYF
>.|.|TRBV9|TRBJ2-7
TGTGCCAGCAGCGTAAGTACAGCCTCCTACGAGCAGTACTTC
CASSVSTASYEQYF
>TRBD2|.|TRBV11-2|TRBJ2-5
TGTGCCAGCAGCTTAGAAGTAGCGGGATGGGAGACCCAGTACTTC
CASSLEVAGWETQYF
>.|.|TRBV19|TRBJ1-1
TGTGCCAGTAGTAGGAGCACCCCCTGGTCTGAAGCTTTCTTT
CASSRSTPWSEAFF
>TRBD1|.|TRBV19|TRBJ2-7
TGTGCCAGTAGTATCGGAGGGCAGGGGGCTTTCTACGAGCAGTACTTC
CASSIGGQGAFYEQYF
>TRBD1|.|TRBV19|TRBJ2-7
TGTGCCAGTAACTCGCTCGGACAGGCTTCCTACGAGCAGTACTTC
CASNSLGQASYEQYF
>TRBD2|.|TRBV15|TRBJ2-1
TGTGCCACCAGCAGAGGTTCGGGACTAGCGGGGTACAATGAGCAGTTCTTC
CATSRGSGLAGYNEQFF
>.|.|TRBV18|TRBJ1-1
TGTGCCAGCTCTCCCCGCCCGGGTAACGAGAACACTGAAGCTTTCTTT
CASSPRPGNENTEAFF
>.|.|TRBV2|TRBJ1-6
TGTGCCAGCAGTGAAGCGACTATTGCACGGGAGAATTCACCCCTCCACTTT
CASSEATIARENSPLHF
>.|once|TRBV9|TRBJ1-4
TGTGCCAGCAGCGTAGAACCGGAGGATCATGAAAAACTGTTTTTT
CASSVEPEDHEKLFF
>TRBD2|once|TRBV18|TRBJ2-7
TGTGCCAGCTCACCACCGGCTAGCGGGAGTTACGAGCAGTACTTC
CASSPPASGSYEQYF
>.|.|TRBV18|TRBJ1-6
TGTGCCAGCTCCCCTATTACGGTACGGGATTCACCCCTCCACTTT
CASSPITVRDSPLHF
>TRBD1|.|TRBV27|TRBJ1-1
TGTGCCAGCAGATCGGGACAGCTGAACACTGAAGCTTTCTTT
CASRSGQLNTEAFF
>.|few|TRBV9|TRBJ2-7
TGTGCCAGCGGCGGCTGGTATCCCTACGAGCAGTACTTC
CASGGWYPYEQYF
>TRBD2|.|TRBV6-1|TRBJ2-2
TGTGCCAGCAGTGATCTCCTCACGGGCGGGAGGGACACCGGGGAGCTGTTTTTT
CASSDLLTGGRDTGELFF
>TRBD1|.|TRBV10-3|TRBJ1-2
TGTGCCATCAGTACGACAGGGGGTGGTGGCTACACCTTC
CAISTTGGGGYTF
>.|.|TRBV15|TRBJ2-3
TGTGCCACCAGCGCCTATGGGGCTAGGGGTGCAGATACGCAGTATTTT
CATSAYGARGADTQYF
>.|.|TRBV13|TRBJ2-5
TGTGCCAGCAGCTTAACCCCAACAGTTCAAGAGACCCAGTACTTC
CASSLTPTVQETQYF
>.|.|TRBV7-2|TRBJ2-5
TGTGCCAGCAGTCTTGAGGCGGCCCAAGAGACCCAGTACTTC
CASSLEAAQETQYF
>.|.|TRBV29-1|TRBJ1-5
TGCAGCGTTAGCGGGGCAGCGATCGAGCCCCAGCATTTT
CSVSGAAIEPQHF
>.|few|TRBV5-6|TRBJ2-7
TGTGCCAGCAGCCGACCTTTAGGAGGAGGGGGGTCTACGGAGCAGTACTTC
CASSRPLGGGGSTEQYF
>.|many|TRBV6-5|TRBJ1-1
TGTGCCAGCAGACCTATTTCACAGGGATCGACTGAAGCTTTCTTT
CASRPISQGSTEAFF
>TRBD1|.|TRBV5-1|TRBJ1-2
TGCGCCAGCAGCCCGGGCCCCGACAGGGACTATGGCTACACCTTC
CASSPGPDRDYGYTF
>.|.|TRBV20-1|TRBJ2-5
TGCAGTGTGGACAGCCAAGAGACCCAGTACTTC
CSVDSQETQYF
>.|.|TRBV10-2|TRBJ2-2
TGCGCCAGCAGCCGGGACCAAAACACCGGGGAGCTGTTTTTT
CASSRDQNTGELFF